Listed here are 27 T cell receptor beta chains from one sample, sequenced in a study of T cells in Graves' hyperthyroidism and ophthalmopathy. TCR beta CDR3 regions were amplified from RNA transcripts. The TCR CDR3 was amplified in a first-round RT-PCR using the HTBI primer set. Each CDR3 protein is one row after TCRdb ran MiXCR on the multiplex PCR reads. The profile shows 500,000 to 800,000 distinct CDR3 sequences, 13% to 15% of them singletons. The specimen was blood. The source of these receptors is a woman aged 45-59 years with Graves' ophthalmopathy.

The chain joins TRBV29-1 to TRBJ1-3; D call uncertain. Trimming took 3 bases from V and 3 from J, leaving 15 bases between them. Germline V gives CDR1 SQVTM, CDR2 ANQGSEA. The CDR3 is 15 residues long. The CDR3 DNA sequence: TGCAGCGTTGAGTACGGACCTTCGCGTGGAAACACCATATATTTT. Protein product: CSVEYGPSRGNTIYF.

This clonotype was counted a few times. The chain uses TRBV6-4 and TRBJ2-3; 10 nucleotides align to TRBD2. Trimming cost V 5 bases and J 9 bases; bases outside gene matches: 14. Germline V lookup: CDR1 MRHNA, CDR2 SNTAGT. The CDR3 runs to 16 residues. Here the CDR3 reads CASSIEAGGIFGTQYF. CDR3 in DNA: TGTGCCAGCAGTATAGAAGCGGGAGGGATTTTCGGCACGCAGTATTTT.

V and J are TRBV5-1 and TRBJ1-2; no firm D call. From germline, CDR1 is SGHRS and CDR2 YFSETQ. V was trimmed by 0 bases and J by 8 bases, leaving 14 bases between them. The CDR3 is 14 amino acids. CDR3 coding DNA: TGCGCCAGCAGCTTGGCCTTCCGAAGTGTCGGCTACACCTTC. Protein: CASSLAFRSVGYTF.

This chain joins TRBV20-1 and TRBJ2-5, with TRBD2 identical over 9 bases. Trimming cost V 2 bases and J 5 bases; bases outside gene matches: 12. The CDR3 consists of 16 residues. Germline V CDR1 and CDR2: DFQATT, SNEGSKA (reference sequence). CDR3 loop: CSARLGAGGLKETQYF. The CDR3 DNA reads TGCAGTGCTAGACTCGGGGCGGGAGGGTTAAAGGAGACCCAGTACTTC.

This clonotype was seen more than once but under ten times. Relative to the germline gene, one junction end is altered; a read error may explain this. V usage is TRBV28 and J usage is TRBJ2-5, with D tentatively TRBD1 (6 bases). The CDR3 runs 15 residues. CDR1 MDHEN and CDR2 SYDVKM come from the germline V gene. For the CDR3, the DNA is TGTGTCAGCAGCCACTTACAGGGTCAGGGAGAGACCCAGTACTTC. This codes for CVSSHLQGQGETQYF.

This clonotype was observed at least ten times. The V and J genes are TRBV18 and TRBJ2-7, with a possible D match to TRBD2 (6 bases). Germline CDR1 reads KGHSH; CDR2 reads LQKENI. Trimming removed 0 bases at V and 2 bases at J, with 14 bases between. The CDR3 consists of 16 residues. The CDR3: CASSPPVGSGAYEQYF. DNA for the CDR3: TGTGCCAGCTCACCACCGGTCGGGAGCGGCGCCTACGAGCAGTACTTC.

The rearrangement uses TRBV7-9 and TRBJ2-7; the match to TRBD1 covers 11 bases. V was clipped by 2 bases and J by 4 bases; unmatched bases: 4. The length of the CDR3 is 15 residues. Germline V lookup: CDR1 SEHNR, CDR2 FQNEAQ (reference sequence). Written as DNA, the CDR3 is TGTGCCAGCAGCTTATTGGACAGGGGGCTTTACGAGCAGTACTTC. The encoded protein is CASSLLDRGLYEQYF.

This sequence joins TRBV7-3 and TRBJ2-2; D is possibly TRBD1 or TRBD2 (5 bases each). The germline V gene has CDR1 SGHTA and CDR2 FQGTGA. The length of the CDR3 is 20 residues. Trimming took 0 bases from V and 1 from J, leaving 21 bases between them. The CDR3 is CASSLTFNRDGSLNTGELFF. The CDR3 DNA is TGTGCCAGCAGCTTAACGTTTAACCGGGACGGAAGTTTGAACACCGGGGAGCTGTTTTTT.

Only a few counts were recorded for this clonotype. This rearrangement joins TRBV6-5 to TRBJ1-2, with TRBD1 matching over 10 bases. The CDR3 consists of 17 residues. Trimming took 0 bases from V and 2 from J; bases not matched to a gene: 6. Germline V gene sequence: CDR1 MNHEY, CDR2 SVGAGI. As DNA, the CDR3 is TGTGCCAGCAGTTACTCGGTACCGGGACAGGGGAACTATGGCTACACCTTC. Protein product: CASSYSVPGQGNYGYTF.

This clonotype was observed at least ten times. In DNA form, the CDR3 reads TGTGCCAGCAGCTTAATGGGGAGCCGCTCCTACAATGAGCAGTTCTTC. This sequence encodes CASSLMGSRSYNEQFF. The chain employs TRBV7-8 and TRBJ2-1; possibly TRBD2 for D (5 bases). Trimming removed 2 bases at V and 0 bases at J, with 11 bases between. The CDR3 is made up of 16 amino acids. Germline V gene sequence: CDR1 SGHVS, CDR2 FQNEAQ. Full variable domain (outside the CDR3, taken from reference TRBV7-8 and TRBJ2-1): GAGVSQSPRYKVAKRGQDVALRCDPISGHVSLFWYQQALGQGPEFLTYFQNEAQLDKSGLPSDRFFAERPEGSVSTLKIQRTQQEDSAVYLCASSLMGSRSYNEQFFGPGTRLTVL.

This clonotype has ten or more counts. The J gene is TRBJ2-7, the V gene TRBV5-1; 12 bases agree with TRBD2. The CDR3 contains 13 residues. V lost 9 bases and J lost 4; bases outside the gene matches: 5. Germline V gene lookup returns CDR1 SGHRS and CDR2 YFSETQ. This CDR3 is CATPGLAGYEQYF. CDR3 sequence (DNA): TGCGCCACACCGGGACTAGCGGGTTACGAGCAGTACTTC.

The CDR3 protein is CASSLGFDRETQYF. In DNA form, the CDR3 reads TGTGCCAGCAGCTTAGGGTTTGACAGAGAGACCCAGTACTTC. The chain uses TRBV7-6 and TRBJ2-5, with D tentatively TRBD1 (5 bases). V lost 1 base and J lost 4, with 10 bases in between. CDR1 is SGHVS and CDR2 is FNYEAQ in the germline V gene. This CDR3 contains 14 residues.

This clonotype has just a few counts. This chain links TRBV6-2 or TRBV6-3 with TRBJ1-5; D unclear. Trimming removed 6 bases from V and 5 bases from J, with 11 bases in between. CDR1 is MNHEY and CDR2 is SVGEGT in the germline V gene. The CDR3 totals 13 residues. The chain's CDR3 is CASSNGPYQPQHF. In nucleotides, the CDR3 is TGTGCCAGCAGCAACGGGCCTTATCAGCCCCAGCATTTT.

The chain links TRBV4-3 to TRBJ2-1, with 7 bases aligning to TRBD2. CDR1 and CDR2 (germline): LGHNA, YSLEER. The length of the CDR3 is 16 residues. J lost 3 bases, V lost 0 bases, and 5 bases had no gene match. Written as DNA, the CDR3 is TGCGCCAGCAGCCAAGACCGGGACTACTACTACAATGAGCAGTTCTTC. It translates to CASSQDRDYYYNEQFF.

This chain connects TRBV4-3 to TRBJ2-7, with TRBD1 matching over 9 bases. The J segment lost 1 base and the V segment lost 0 bases, leaving 7 bases of the junction unmatched. This CDR3 has 17 residues. Germline V gene data show CDR1 as LGHNA and CDR2 as YSLEER. CDR3 in DNA: TGCGCCAGCAGCCAAGACGAGGACAGGGGTTTTTCCTACGAGCAGTACTTC. It specifies CASSQDEDRGFSYEQYF.

The chain has TRBV6-2 or TRBV6-3 and TRBJ2-1; 10 positions agree with TRBD2. CDR3 length: 15 amino acids. V dropped 6 bases and J dropped 5; count of bases not matched to a gene: 7. Looked up from germline, CDR1 is MNHEY and CDR2 is SVGEGT. The CDR3: CASRGGLAGDNEQFF. The CDR3 nucleotides read TGTGCCAGCAGAGGTGGGCTAGCGGGAGACAATGAGCAGTTCTTC.

This clonotype was picked up a small number of times. This chain connects TRBV4-3 to TRBJ2-1, with D unresolved. The CDR3 sequence is 14 residues long. Between the trimmed V and J ends, which lost 0 bases and 7 bases, there was a span of 10 bases. Germline V gene sequence: CDR1 LGHNA, CDR2 YSLEER. CDR3 DNA sequence: TGCGCCAGCAGCCAAGAAACGGCAAGGAATGAGCAGTTCTTC. It yields the protein CASSQETARNEQFF.

As to this clonotype: Just one base apart from a much larger clone, this may be a read error. The chain links TRBV5-1 to TRBJ1-2; D call uncertain. The CDR3 runs 13 residues. Germline values: CDR1 SGHRS, CDR2 YFSETQ. The CDR3: CASSLGSNYGYAF. Written as DNA, the CDR3 is TGCGCCAGCAGCTTGGGGAGTAACTATGGCTACGCCTTC.

This clonotype was recorded many times. This rearrangement joins TRBV20-1 to TRBJ1-1; TRBD1 might be the D (6 bases). Germline values: CDR1 DFQATT, CDR2 SNEGSKA (reference sequence). The CDR3 contains 12 residues. Trimming took 5 bases from V and 4 from J, leaving 11 bases between them. The CDR3 reads CSAPDRRTEAFF. CDR3 sequence (DNA): TGCAGTGCTCCCGACAGGCGCACTGAAGCTTTCTTT.

The sample holds many counts of this clonotype. V is TRBV20-1 and J is TRBJ2-1; 13 bases line up with TRBD2. The CDR3 totals 18 residues. From germline, CDR1 is DFQATT and CDR2 SNEGSKA (reference sequence). The V and J ends lost 0 bases and 4 bases, in that order; junction bases with no gene match: 9. The CDR3 is CSARDHTSGRAGYNEQFF. The CDR3 region has the DNA TGCAGTGCTAGAGATCATACTAGCGGGAGGGCTGGATACAATGAGCAGTTCTTC.

The chain is built from TRBV15 and TRBJ2-3, with 7 bases that match TRBD1. CDR3 length: 18 residues. The germline V gene has CDR1 LNHNV and CDR2 YYDKDF (reference sequence). V lost 0 bases to trimming and J lost 5 bases; unmatched junction nucleotides: 14. The CDR3 bases are TGTGCCACCAGCAGAGATCTTTTAGCAGCTAACAGGGGAGATACGCAGTATTTT. Its translation is CATSRDLLAANRGDTQYF.

The genes are TRBV19 and TRBJ2-3; D uncertain. V lost 8 bases, J lost 3 bases, and 6 bases lay in between. There are 11 residues in the CDR3. Germline V gives CDR1 LNHDA, CDR2 SQIVND (reference sequence). The CDR3 loop is CASAQTDTQYF. CDR3 nucleotides: TGTGCCAGTGCTCAGACAGATACGCAGTATTTT.

This clonotype occurred many times. The chain recombines TRBV11-3 with TRBJ2-2, with a tentative D call TRBD2 (5 bases). The CDR3 sequence is 16 residues long. Germline V lookup: CDR1 SGHNT, CDR2 YENEEA. V lost 5 bases, J lost 1 base, and 14 bases lay in between. The CDR3 region has the DNA TGTGCCAGCAGCCCTGGGCCAGCGGAGAACACCGGGGAGCTGTTTTTT. Translating gives CASSPGPAENTGELFF.

In its sample, this clonotype was seen many times. The chain joins TRBV7-2 to TRBJ1-1; weak D call: TRBD1 (6 bases). The V end lost 4 bases, the J end lost 0 bases, and 9 bases lay between the germline ends. Germline values: CDR1 SGHTA, CDR2 FQGNSA. The CDR3 sequence is 14 residues long. CDR3 loop: CASSSQGLNTEAFF. CDR3 nucleotide sequence: TGTGCCAGCAGCTCGCAGGGGTTGAACACTGAAGCTTTCTTT.

The chain combines TRBV18 with TRBJ1-2; no definite D call. CDR1 is KGHSH, CDR2 LQKENI, per germline. The CDR3 has 15 residues. Trimming shortened V by 2 bases and J by 4 bases, and 14 bases separated the two germline ends. The CDR3 loop is CASSPTESRSYGYTF. The DNA of the CDR3 is TGTGCCAGCTCACCAACGGAGAGTCGTAGCTATGGCTACACCTTC.

This clonotype was seen at least ten times. This chain joins TRBV30 and TRBJ2-7; maybe TRBD1 (7 bases). Germline assignment: CDR1 GTSNPN and CDR2 SVGIG (reference sequence). Trimming cost V 0 bases and J 5 bases, with 17 bases left between them. CDR3 length: 15 residues. CDR3 region: CAWSVRSGGSHEQYF. CDR3 nucleotides: TGTGCCTGGAGTGTACGGTCAGGGGGGAGCCACGAGCAGTACTTC.

This clonotype showed up many times. This chain joins TRBV7-2 and TRBJ2-5; D uncertain. The CDR3 consists of 12 residues. Between the trimmed V and J ends, which lost 4 bases and 3 bases, there was a span of 6 bases. Germline V lookup: CDR1 SGHTA, CDR2 FQGNSA. The CDR3 loop reads CASSYLEETQYF. In nucleotides, the CDR3 is TGTGCCAGCAGCTATTTGGAAGAGACCCAGTACTTC. Full variable domain (missing parts from reference TRBV7-2 and TRBJ2-5): GAGVSQSPSNKVTEKGKDVELRCDPISGHTALYWYRQSLGQGLEFLIYFQGNSAPDKSGLPSDRFSAERTGGSVSTLTIQRTQQEDSAVYLCASSYLEETQYFGPGTRLLVL.